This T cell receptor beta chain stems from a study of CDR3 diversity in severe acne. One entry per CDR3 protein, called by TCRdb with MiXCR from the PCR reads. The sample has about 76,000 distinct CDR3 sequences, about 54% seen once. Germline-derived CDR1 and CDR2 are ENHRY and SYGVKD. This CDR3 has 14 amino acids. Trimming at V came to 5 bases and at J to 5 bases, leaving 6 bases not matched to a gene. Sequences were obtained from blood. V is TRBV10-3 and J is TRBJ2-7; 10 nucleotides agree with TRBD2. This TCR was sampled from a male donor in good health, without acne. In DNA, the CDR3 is TGTGCCATCAGTCCAGCTAGCGGGAGCCACGAGCAGTACTTC. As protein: CAISPASGSHEQYF.